These T cell receptor beta chains were read from a single sample in a study of T cell changes during pregnancy in multiple sclerosis. Data came from immunoSEQ multiplex PCR; TCRdb stores just in-frame clones and leaves some out. The sample records about 23,000 clones, 85% being singletons. The sample consisted of CD8+ T cells from peripheral blood mononuclear cells, taken before pregnancy. The receptors shown here come from a female donor with multiple sclerosis, enrolled in a pregnancy study. Both conserved end residues are part of each CDR3.

len | v_gene | CDR3aa
13 | TRBV28 | CASRPGVNTEAFF
13 | TRBV6-1 | CASSGTGLNEQYF
16 | TRBV9 | CASSDSVAGENYGYTF
13 | TRBV27 | CASSGNSYNEQFF
15 | TRBV27 | CASSGRTVSYNEQFF
15 | TRBV7-9 | CASSLDWGPAYEQYF
16 | TRBV7-9 | CASSLVLGQGREKLFF
16 | TRBV29-1 | CSVEDFRQGSSYEQYF
15 | TRBV5-1 | CASSSSSGRTYEQYF
16 | TRBV15 | CATSLRSSRPTGELFF
17 | TRBV19 | CASSIAETGTEYQPQHF
14 | TRBV9 | CASSVGGPRTEAFF
12 | TRBV7-9 | CASSLTGVGYTF
14 | TRBV25-1 | CASSEWQINEKLFF
14 | TRBV5-4 | CASSLVGQGFGYTF
15 | TRBV11-2 | CASSFGRDYSYEQYF
13 | TRBV25-1 | CASSDWTGEGYTF
14 | TRBV5-6 | CASSLDGGVGGYTF
15 | TRBV7-6 | CASSFPEFHAETQYF
16 | TRBV6-6 | CASSYPPSGPENEQFF
14 | TRBV5-6 | CASSLASSNTEAFF
12 | TRBV28 | CASSFRGSEQYF
16 | TRBV5-6 | CASSLEAGDDNYGYTF
13 | TRBV5-1 | CASSLTGDYGYTF
16 | TRBV5-1 | CASSFQGQGINTEAFF
14 | TRBV7-9 | CASSQELRQYGYTF
15 | TRBV6-4 | CASSDSIGRRTEAFF
16 | TRBV29-1 | CSVEARRATYPYGYTF
16 | TRBV19 | CASISTGTSGSDEQFF